This T cell receptor beta chain was observed in a study of blood T cell repertoires in COVID-19. The wider study: Italy, Spain and the United States were the sources of the convalescent and acute COVID-19 samples. Sample material is recorded as cDNA or gDNA derived from T cells, B-cell-depleted T cells, or PBMCs.

This clone was counted a few times. Original methodology: Amplification from reference gene primers served as the basis for estimated nucleated cell counts. The repertoire was sequenced with immunoSEQ multiplex PCR; TCRdb's copy has only in-frame clones and lacks some. Clonal size and the V and J genes are those of that table, whereas D and trimming came from the DNA. The table records fewer than 200,000 clones, about 74% of them present only once. Germline lookup yields CDR1 MGHRA and CDR2 YSYEKL. With 0 bases clipped from V and 5 bases from J, the junction kept 1 base outside the gene matches. The CDR3 totals 15 residues.

The V and J genes are TRBV4-1 and TRBJ2-1, with TRBD2 identical over 10 bases. Sequencing was performed on peripheral blood. The origin of this receptor is a woman older than 75 with acute or convalescent COVID-19. The DNA of the CDR3 is TGCGCCAGCAGCCAAGAGGGGACTAGCGACAATGAGCAGTTCTTC. It codes for CASSQEGTSDNEQFF.